The 2 T cell receptor beta chains given below trace back to one sample, sequenced in a study of identical twins. TCRdb redid the calling of the 5' RACE reads with MiXCR, one entry per CDR3 protein. The sample contains just over 450,000 distinct CDR3 sequences, 11% to 15% of which appear only once. The same sample was also used in a study of yellow fever vaccine responses in identical twins.

The sequenced sample was CD4+ T cells sorted from blood. All receptors come from a woman under 30 in good health.

The V and J genes are TRBV2 and TRBJ2-5; D is ambiguous. The V gene lost 2 bases and the J gene lost 2 bases, with 6 bases spanning the gap. This CDR3 contains 13 residues. Germline V gene data show CDR1 as SNHLY and CDR2 as FYNNEI. The CDR3: CASSENGQETQYF. The CDR3 coding sequence is TGTGCCAGCAGTGAAAACGGGCAAGAGACCCAGTACTTC.

The CDR3 DNA sequence: TGCAGTGCTAGAGAGACAGTATACGAGCAGTACTTC. Translated, it gives CSARETVYEQYF. J is TRBJ2-7 and V is TRBV20-1, with a possible D match to TRBD1 (5 bases). The CDR3 sequence is 12 residues long. The germline V gene has CDR1 DFQATT and CDR2 SNEGSKA (reference sequence). The germline V and J ends were trimmed by 0 bases and 4 bases, with 7 bases remaining between them.